Shown below are 16 T cell receptor beta chains from a single sample sequenced in a study of T cells in Graves' hyperthyroidism and ophthalmopathy. There were TCR beta CDR3 regions amplified from RNA transcripts. Researchers ran a first-round RT-PCR on the TCR CDR3 using the HTBI primer set. TCRdb itself ran the multiplex PCR reads through MiXCR, one entry per CDR3 protein. The sample yields about 50,000 distinct CDR3 sequences, about half seen once. Sequencing input: peripheral blood or thyroid tissue (not recorded which). The receptors stem from a woman in her forties or fifties with Graves' hyperthyroidism.

This clonotype has at least ten counts. The chain is built from TRBV6-5 and TRBJ2-7; 9 positions match TRBD1. Trimming removed 6 bases from V and 3 bases from J; junction bases left unmatched: 6. The germline V gene has CDR1 MNHEY and CDR2 SVGAGI. The CDR3 consists of 14 residues. DNA of the CDR3: TGTGCCAGCAGGTCTGACAGGGGGGGCTACGAGCAGTACTTC. It specifies CASRSDRGGYEQYF.

The chain links TRBV9 to TRBJ1-5; 12 positions agree with TRBD1. The CDR3 covers 16 residues. The ends lost 0 bases at V and 7 bases at J; junction bases unmatched: 5. The germline CDR1 and CDR2 sequences are SGDLS and YYNGEE. CDR3 amino acids: CASSVAGTGGEQPQHF. The CDR3 DNA reads TGTGCCAGCAGCGTAGCGGGGACAGGGGGCGAACAGCCCCAGCATTTT.

The chain is built from TRBV27 and TRBJ2-1, with D perhaps matching TRBD1 (5 bases). The V end lost 5 bases, the J end lost 0 bases, and 11 bases lay between the germline ends. This CDR3 has 15 residues. CDR1 is MNHEY and CDR2 is SMNVEV in the germline V gene (reference sequence). The CDR3 loop reads CASSPDRSSYNEQFF. The CDR3 region has the DNA TGTGCCAGCAGTCCAGACAGAAGCTCCTACAATGAGCAGTTCTTC.

This chain connects TRBV29-1 to TRBJ1-5; 9 bases are shared with TRBD1. The J segment lost 7 bases and the V segment lost 6 bases, leaving 7 bases of the junction unmatched. Germline V gene data show CDR1 as SQVTM and CDR2 as ANQGSEA. The CDR3 covers 13 residues. CDR3 sequence reads: CSVRQGTGQPQHF. The CDR3 DNA follows: TGCAGCGTACGCCAGGGGACAGGGCAGCCCCAGCATTTT.

Comment on this clonotype: At one end, the junction sequence differs from germline, possibly due to a read error. This chain links TRBV7-7 with TRBJ2-7; the match to TRBD2 covers 7 bases. CDR3 length equals 15 residues. Looked up from germline, CDR1 is SSHAT and CDR2 is FNYEAQ (reference sequence). The CDR3 DNA follows: TGTGCTAGCAGCCCGACGGGAGCGGGGACCGGGGAGCAGTACTTC. This encodes CASSPTGAGTGEQYF.

This chain joins TRBV5-1 and TRBJ1-6, with 8 bases matching TRBD1. J was trimmed by 10 bases and V by 4 bases; bases with no gene match: 7. Germline CDR1 is SGHRS and CDR2 is YFSETQ. The CDR3 sequence is 14 residues long. The CDR3 nucleotides are TGCGCCAGCAGCGTGGCAGGGGGCCGATCACCCCTCCACTTT. Its protein product is CASSVAGGRSPLHF.

Comments on this clonotype: The junction does not match germline at one end; this may be a read error. The genes are TRBV12-3 or TRBV12-4 and TRBJ2-7; D is perhaps TRBD2 (6 bases). The CDR3 spans 13 residues. The chain's CDR3 is CAISVGTFYEQYF. The CDR3 DNA is TGTGCCATCAGTGTTGGGACTTTCTACGAGCAGTACTTC.

This clonotype was counted ten times or more. This chain links TRBV24-1 with TRBJ2-5, with TRBD2 identical over 8 bases. The germline gives CDR1 KGHDR, CDR2 SFDVKD. Trimming took 6 bases from V and 2 from J; bases not matched to a gene: 7. The CDR3 totals 15 residues. CDR3 region: CATSQAGDAQETQYF. CDR3 in DNA: TGTGCCACCAGTCAAGCGGGGGACGCACAAGAGACCCAGTACTTC.

In DNA form, the CDR3 reads TGCAGCGTTAAGGGAATGAACACCGGGGAGCTGTTTTTT. This translates into CSVKGMNTGELFF. The chain combines TRBV29-1 with TRBJ2-2; the D is unclear. Germline V gene lookup returns CDR1 SQVTM and CDR2 ANQGSEA. With 5 bases removed from V and 1 base from J, the gap between germline ends came to 8 bases. The CDR3 is made up of 13 amino acids.

This chain connects TRBV20-1 to TRBJ2-7; 7 nucleotides align to TRBD1. Germline loops: CDR1 DFQATT, CDR2 SNEGSKA (reference sequence). There are 14 residues in the CDR3. V gave up 3 bases and J gave up 3 bases; unmatched junction bases: 8. CDR3 in amino acids: CSASREGGIYEQYF. CDR3 bases: TGCAGTGCTAGTCGAGAAGGGGGCATCTACGAGCAGTACTTC.

V gene TRBV12-3 or TRBV12-4 combines with J gene TRBJ1-2, with D uncertain. The V end lost 3 bases, the J end lost 12 bases, and 20 bases lay between the germline ends. The CDR3 is 14 residues long. The CDR3 loop is CASSLGGPSSGNTF. The DNA of the CDR3 is TGTGCCAGCAGTTTGGGAGGACCAAGTTCTGGAAACACCTTC.

This clonotype was seen ten or more times. This chain links TRBV15 with TRBJ2-7; 13 positions match TRBD2. Germline V gives CDR1 LNHNV, CDR2 YYDKDF (reference sequence). This CDR3 has 17 amino acids. The ends lost 1 base at V and 7 bases at J; junction bases unmatched: 10. CDR3 nucleotide sequence: TGTGCCACCAGCAGAGGATTAGGACTAGCGGGAGTTAAGGAGCAGTACTTC. It encodes CATSRGLGLAGVKEQYF.

This clonotype was counted ten times or more. J is TRBJ2-5 and V is TRBV7-8; D is unclear. The germline gives CDR1 SGHVS, CDR2 FQNEAQ. V was cut by 3 bases and J by 2 bases, with 7 bases left in between. This CDR3 is built from 13 residues. The DNA of the CDR3 is TGTGCCAGCAGCTTGGGCCGACAAGAGACCCAGTACTTC. Its translation: CASSLGRQETQYF.

The chain recombines TRBV7-2 with TRBJ1-5; weak D call: TRBD1 (6 bases). Germline V lookup: CDR1 SGHTA, CDR2 FQGNSA. V was pared by 1 base and J by 6 bases, with 19 bases between. The CDR3 runs to 17 residues. Here the CDR3 reads CASSLGGAGRQGQPQHF. The CDR3, as DNA: TGTGCCAGCAGCTTAGGGGGGGCAGGGCGGCAGGGTCAGCCCCAGCATTTT.

V gene TRBV11-2 combines with J gene TRBJ1-2; TRBD1 matches 7 bases. After removal of 5 bases from V and 4 bases from J, the junction contained 10 bases not matched to a gene. Germline CDR1 reads SGHAT; CDR2 reads FQNNGV. This CDR3 region has 15 residues. In DNA form, the CDR3 reads TGTGCCAGCAGCCCACCGGGACAGACTTTCTATGGCTACACCTTC. It is translated as CASSPPGQTFYGYTF.

This clonotype was observed many times. The chain uses TRBV5-6 and TRBJ1-2, with D maybe TRBD1 (6 bases). The CDR3 is 16 amino acids. Trimming removed 3 bases at V and 0 bases at J, with 15 bases between. CDR1 and CDR2 from the germline V gene are SGHDT and YYEEEE. The CDR3 loop is CASSWSWDKSNYGYTF. The CDR3 nucleotides are TGTGCCAGCAGCTGGAGTTGGGACAAGTCTAACTATGGCTACACCTTC.